Following are 8 T cell receptor beta chains from one sample sequenced in a study of cytomegalovirus exposure and HLA in healthy donors (dated by TCRdb to the late 2010s). Library construction relied on the immunoSEQ multiplex PCR assay. TCRdb limited this immuneACCESS table to in-frame rearrangements with V and J called. A share of clones is missing; checked studies link under half to unresolved V genes, and the rest is unexplained. This sample is represented by around 170,000 clones; around 85% of them were singletons. The ten most abundant clones make up roughly 15% of the sample. The specimen sequenced was PBMCs. All receptors derive from a man between 18 and 29 years old in good health and CMV-seropositive.

The chain joins TRBV2 to TRBJ2-1; 10 nucleotides match TRBD2. Germline CDR1 SNHLY, CDR2 FYNNEI. The CDR3 is 15 amino acids. The V and J ends lost 5 bases and 5 bases, in that order; junction bases with no gene match: 6. CDR3 region: CASSSFGLADNEQFF. CDR3 DNA sequence: TGTGCCAGCAGTTCGTTTGGACTAGCGGACAATGAGCAGTTCTTC.

The chain couples TRBV5-6 to TRBJ2-7, with D perhaps TRBD2 (5 bases). Trimming took off 5 bases at V and 1 base at J, with 16 bases between the two ends. The V gene's germline CDR1 is SGHDT and CDR2 YYEEEE. This CDR3 comprises 15 residues. The CDR3 loop reads CASRPTPGSSYEQYF. The CDR3 DNA reads TGTGCCAGCAGACCGACCCCGGGATCATCCTACGAGCAGTACTTC. Together with reference TRBV5-6 and TRBJ2-7, the CDR3 gives the full variable domain: DAGVTQSPTHLIKTRGQQVTLRCSPKSGHDTVSWYQQALGQGPQFIFQYYEEEERQRGNFPDRFSGHQFPNYSSELNVNALLLGDSALYLCASRPTPGSSYEQYFGPGTRLTVT.

The V gene is TRBV7-9, the J gene TRBJ2-7, with 9 nucleotides matching TRBD1. CDR1 is SEHNR and CDR2 is FQNEAQ in the germline V gene (reference sequence). This CDR3 contains 14 residues. Trimming took 5 bases from V and 1 from J; bases not matched to a gene: 3. CDR3: CASSHDRGSYEQYF. The CDR3 nucleotides read TGTGCCAGCAGCCACGACAGGGGGTCCTACGAGCAGTACTTC.

The chain links TRBV5-1 to TRBJ2-3, with 8 positions matching TRBD2. The junction had 2 bases not matched to a gene; V was cut back by 0 bases and J by 5 bases. From germline, CDR1 is SGHRS and CDR2 YFSETQ. CDR3 length: 14 amino acids. The CDR3 DNA reads TGCGCCAGCAGCTTGGCGCTAGCGGGAGATACGCAGTATTTT. As protein: CASSLALAGDTQYF.

The chain uses TRBV2 and TRBJ2-3; D is perhaps TRBD2 (6 bases). This CDR3 comprises 17 residues. The germline CDR1 and CDR2 sequences are SNHLY and FYNNEI. The V gene lost 2 bases and the J gene lost 4 bases, with 19 bases spanning the gap. As DNA, the CDR3 is TGTGCCAGCAGTGAAAGGGGACTGGCGAGAGGCGCAGATACGCAGTATTTT. It encodes CASSERGLARGADTQYF.

The rearrangement joins TRBV7-9 to TRBJ1-2; 7 nucleotides line up with TRBD1. Germline V gene sequence: CDR1 SEHNR, CDR2 FQNEAQ (reference sequence). This CDR3 contains 16 residues. V dropped 1 base and J dropped 0; count of bases not matched to a gene: 5. CDR3 in DNA: TGTGCCAGCAGCTTAGGTTGGGACAGAACTAACTATGGCTACACCTTC. It encodes CASSLGWDRTNYGYTF.

The J gene is TRBJ1-2, the V gene TRBV6-1; 9 positions agree with TRBD1. Germline CDR1 is MNHNS and CDR2 is SASEGT. The CDR3 spans 14 residues. V trimming: 2 bases; J trimming: 6 bases; junction bases outside the gene matches: 4. CDR3 loop: CASSERTGEDGYTF. In nucleotides, the CDR3 is TGTGCCAGCAGTGAAAGGACAGGGGAGGATGGCTACACCTTC.

The chain uses TRBV7-2 and TRBJ2-5; 8 bases fit TRBD1. Germline values: CDR1 SGHTA, CDR2 FQGNSA. The CDR3 has 14 residues. With 1 base clipped from V and 2 bases from J, the junction kept 0 bases outside the gene matches. CDR3 protein: CASSLDRGQETQYF. The CDR3 DNA follows: TGTGCCAGCAGCTTAGACAGGGGGCAAGAGACCCAGTACTTC.